This T cell receptor (beta chain) derives from a study of cytomegalovirus exposure and HLA in healthy donors. Study summary: The same platform used for the roughly 650 first-cohort repertoires was also used for the 130 or so validation repertoires, as a later analysis reported. Study findings and constraints: The listing of roughly 160 TCR beta chains classed them as cytomegalovirus-associated.

Turning to this clone: No antigen is known for it.

V was trimmed by 3 bases and J by 6 bases, leaving 11 bases between them. The V gene's germline CDR1 is MGHRA and CDR2 YSYEKL. This CDR3 comprises 14 residues. Data came from immunoSEQ multiplex PCR; TCRdb stores just in-frame clones and leaves some out. This repertoire shows around 110,000 clones, approximately 90% found once; its top ten account for around 1.9%. The receptor's source is a woman younger than 35 in good health and CMV-seropositive. Sequencing was performed on PBMCs. The chain links TRBV4-1 to TRBJ2-2; D perhaps matches TRBD2 (5 bases). Written as DNA, the CDR3 is TGCGCCAGCAGCCATAAACTAGGATCCGGGGAGCTGTTTTTT. It encodes CASSHKLGSGELFF.